These 23 T cell receptor beta chains share one sample of origin, sequenced in a study of blood T cell repertoires in COVID-19. Repertoires were generated with immunoSEQ multiplex PCR, while TCRdb's copy carries only in-frame clones and drops some. The data show about 120,000 clones, more than 75% seen once. Sequencing used peripheral blood. All receptors derive from a woman aged 45-60 years with acute or convalescent COVID-19.

The chain uses TRBV7-7 and TRBJ2-5; TRBD1 is a possible D gene (7 bases). Germline loops: CDR1 SSHAT, CDR2 FNYEAQ (reference sequence). The CDR3 consists of 15 residues. V lost 4 bases and J lost 1, with 13 bases in between. The CDR3 DNA sequence: TGTGCCAGCAGCTCCAACCAGGGGGGCCAAGAGACCCAGTACTTC. It codes for CASSSNQGGQETQYF.

The CDR3 bases are TGTGCCAGTAGTATAACGGGTCAGAACACTGAAGCTTTCTTT. This gives the protein CASSITGQNTEAFF. J is TRBJ1-1 and V is TRBV19, with D unresolved. Germline lookup yields CDR1 LNHDA and CDR2 SQIVND (reference sequence). The V end lost 2 bases, the J end lost 1 base, and 8 bases lay between the germline ends. The CDR3 is 14 residues long.

This clone came up a few times. V gene TRBV18 combines with J gene TRBJ1-1; D is perhaps TRBD1 (5 bases). V was trimmed by 3 bases and J by 2 bases, leaving 7 bases between them. The CDR3 extends over 13 amino acids. Germline values: CDR1 KGHSH, CDR2 LQKENI. CDR3 in DNA: TGTGCCAGCTCACCGGGGCCAAACACTGAAGCTTTCTTT. The encoded protein is CASSPGPNTEAFF.

The CDR3 sequence is CASRPQGVETQYF. As DNA, the CDR3 is TGTGCCAGCAGACCTCAGGGCGTAGAGACCCAGTACTTC. The genes are TRBV28 and TRBJ2-5; maybe TRBD1 (5 bases). This CDR3 has 13 amino acids. The germline CDR1 and CDR2 sequences are MDHEN and SYDVKM. V was shortened by 6 bases and J by 4 bases, with 12 bases between the two germline ends.

V gene TRBV24-1 combines with J gene TRBJ1-4; no clear D gene. The CDR3 contains 12 residues. Looked up from germline, CDR1 is KGHDR and CDR2 is SFDVKD. Trimming stripped 5 bases from V and 4 bases from J, with 4 bases between. The CDR3 region has the DNA TGTGCCACCAGTGTCGGTAATGAAAAACTGTTTTTT. It translates to CATSVGNEKLFF.

The chain is built from TRBV27 and TRBJ2-7; 8 bases are shared with TRBD1. With 3 bases clipped from V and 2 bases from J, the junction kept 18 bases outside the gene matches. CDR3 size: 19 residues. Germline CDR1 MNHEY, CDR2 SMNVEV (reference sequence). This CDR3 reads CASSFRNVGRDRHTYEQYF. CDR3 DNA: TGTGCCAGCAGTTTCCGGAACGTCGGTCGGGACAGGCATACCTACGAGCAGTACTTC.

The V and J genes are TRBV10-2 and TRBJ1-1; D unresolved. This CDR3 comprises 12 residues. The V gene's germline CDR1 is WSHSY and CDR2 SAAADI. Trimming cost V 6 bases and J 1 base, with 6 bases left between them. CDR3 DNA: TGCGCCAGCAGGCACTGGAACACTGAAGCTTTCTTT. This codes for CASRHWNTEAFF.

V gene TRBV29-1 combines with J gene TRBJ2-1; D ambiguous. The germline V gene encodes CDR1 SQVTM and CDR2 ANQGSEA. The germline V and J ends were trimmed by 6 bases and 6 bases, with 12 bases remaining between them. The CDR3 runs 12 residues. CDR3 amino acids: CSVRGSSNEQFF. CDR3 coding DNA: TGCAGCGTCCGAGGCAGCTCCAATGAGCAGTTCTTC.

J is TRBJ2-6 and V is TRBV30, with D tentatively TRBD1 (6 bases). The CDR3 is 15 residues long. Looked up from germline, CDR1 is GTSNPN and CDR2 is SVGIG (reference sequence). V dropped 4 bases and J dropped 2 bases, with 12 bases sitting between them. CDR3 sequence: CAWTGQGTGANVLTF. The CDR3 coding sequence is TGTGCCTGGACCGGCCAGGGGACTGGGGCCAACGTCCTGACTTTC.

This chain links TRBV11-2 with TRBJ1-1; D is unresolved. The CDR3 consists of 13 residues. V was pared by 5 bases and J by 0 bases, with 7 bases between. Germline V gene data show CDR1 as SGHAT and CDR2 as FQNNGV. CDR3 loop: CASSPMMNTEAFF. The CDR3 bases are TGTGCCAGCAGCCCTATGATGAACACTGAAGCTTTCTTT.

The rearrangement joins TRBV5-1 to TRBJ1-3; TRBD1 aligns across 7 bases. Germline CDR1 reads SGHRS; CDR2 reads YFSETQ. CDR3 length: 17 residues. V lost 0 bases and J lost 0; bases outside the gene matches: 6. The CDR3 region has the DNA TGCGCCAGCAGCTTGGTGGCAGGGGGAGACTCTGGAAACACCATATATTTT. This translates into CASSLVAGGDSGNTIYF.

The chain is built from TRBV4-1 and TRBJ1-1, with D maybe TRBD1 (5 bases). The germline V gene has CDR1 MGHRA and CDR2 YSYEKL. V shed 6 bases and J shed 0 bases, with 14 bases lying between them. This CDR3 contains 15 residues. In DNA form, the CDR3 reads TGCGCCAGCAGGGGGCGAAGCCTCATGAACACTGAAGCTTTCTTT. Its protein product is CASRGRSLMNTEAFF.

This clone has only one observation. This sequence joins TRBV30 and TRBJ1-1; D possibly corresponds to TRBD1 (6 bases). The CDR3 is 15 amino acids. V dropped 1 base and J dropped 6 bases, with 18 bases sitting between them. Germline lookup yields CDR1 GTSNPN and CDR2 SVGIG (reference sequence). In DNA form, the CDR3 reads TGTGCCTGGAGTGACCTGACGGGGGGCGAGTCTGAAGCTTTCTTT. This sequence encodes CAWSDLTGGESEAFF.

The V and J genes are TRBV29-1 and TRBJ1-2; D is undetermined. With 7 bases removed from V and 1 base from J, the gap between germline ends came to 7 bases. In germline, CDR1 is SQVTM, CDR2 ANQGSEA. CDR3 size: 11 residues. The CDR3 is CSGSVNYGYTF. The CDR3 nucleotides are TGCAGCGGTTCCGTTAACTATGGCTACACCTTC.

The J gene is TRBJ2-7, the V gene TRBV9, with 9 bases lining up with TRBD1. CDR3 size: 15 residues. In germline, CDR1 is SGDLS, CDR2 YYNGEE. V shed 3 bases and J 5 bases; nucleotides not matched to a gene: 9. CDR3 region: CASSARTGESDEQYF. DNA for the CDR3: TGTGCCAGCAGCGCCCGGACAGGGGAGTCCGACGAGCAGTACTTC.

The V and J genes are TRBV24-1 and TRBJ2-1; 10 positions agree with TRBD2. The trim removed 4 bases at V and 7 bases at J, leaving 3 bases unmatched. This CDR3 comprises 14 residues. From germline, CDR1 is KGHDR and CDR2 SFDVKD. This chain's CDR3 is CATSDRTSGNEQFF. DNA of the CDR3: TGTGCCACCAGTGACCGGACTAGCGGAAATGAGCAGTTCTTC.

The V gene is TRBV5-1, the J gene TRBJ2-2; 8 bases match TRBD1. Germline assignment: CDR1 SGHRS and CDR2 YFSETQ. The trim removed 4 bases at V and 0 bases at J, leaving 2 bases unmatched. The CDR3 extends over 15 amino acids. The CDR3 DNA is TGCGCCAGCAGCCGACAGGGGCCGAACACCGGGGAGCTGTTTTTT. Translation: CASSRQGPNTGELFF.

The CDR3 reads CATSSQRGTEAFF. CDR3 in DNA: TGTGCCACCAGCTCTCAGCGGGGAACTGAAGCTTTCTTT. V and J are TRBV15 and TRBJ1-1; D not resolved. The germline V and J ends were trimmed by 5 bases and 5 bases, with 12 bases remaining between them. Germline CDR1 is LNHNV and CDR2 is YYDKDF (reference sequence). CDR3 length equals 13 residues.

The chain carries TRBV2 and TRBJ1-3; D call uncertain. V lost 1 base, J lost 0 bases, and 7 bases lay in between. This CDR3 has 15 amino acids. The germline CDR1 and CDR2 sequences are SNHLY and FYNNEI. CDR3 amino acids: CASSEDSLSGNTIYF. The CDR3 nucleotides are TGTGCCAGCAGTGAAGACAGCCTCTCTGGAAACACCATATATTTT.

V gene TRBV7-9 combines with J gene TRBJ1-1, with 8 bases that match TRBD1. J was trimmed by 1 base and V by 6 bases; bases with no gene match: 4. CDR1 and CDR2 (germline): SEHNR, FQNEAQ (reference sequence). CDR3 length equals 14 residues. The CDR3 loop reads CASRPGGANTEAFF. In nucleotides, the CDR3 is TGTGCCAGCAGACCAGGGGGCGCGAACACTGAAGCTTTCTTT. Filled out from reference TRBV7-9 and TRBJ1-1, the complete variable domain reads DTGVSQNPRHKITKRGQNVTFRCDPISEHNRLYWYRQTLGQGPEFLTYFQNEAQLEKSRLLSDRFSAERPKGSFSTLEIQRTEQGDSAMYLCASRPGGANTEAFFGQGTRLTVV.

The genes are TRBV11-3 and TRBJ1-2; D is perhaps TRBD1 (6 bases). From germline, CDR1 is SGHNT and CDR2 YENEEA. The CDR3 is 16 residues long. V gave up 0 bases and J gave up 7 bases, with 18 bases separating them. As DNA, the CDR3 is TGTGCCAGCAGCTTAGATATCGTCCAGGGGCAGGGTGGCTACACCTTC. Its protein product is CASSLDIVQGQGGYTF. Variable domain in full (rest from reference TRBV11-3 and TRBJ1-2): EAGVVQSPRYKIIEKKQPVAFWCNPISGHNTLYWYLQNLGQGPELLIRYENEEAVDDSQLPKDRFSAERLKGVDSTLKIQPAELGDSAVYLCASSLDIVQGQGGYTFGSGTRLTVV.

The chain recombines TRBV6-5 with TRBJ1-4, with D possibly matching TRBD1 (5 bases). Germline V CDR1 and CDR2: MNHEY, SVGAGI. CDR3 length: 12 residues. The V gene lost 6 bases and the J gene lost 7 bases, with 9 bases spanning the gap. CDR3 sequence (DNA): TGTGCCAGCAGCCGGGACTCTGAAAAACTGTTTTTT. This translates into CASSRDSEKLFF.

Here the CDR3 reads CASSPATAGNQPQHF. The DNA for the CDR3 is TGTGCCAGCAGCCCCGCGACTGCGGGCAATCAGCCCCAGCATTTT. V and J are TRBV7-8 and TRBJ1-5; D unresolved. CDR1 is SGHVS and CDR2 is FQNEAQ in the germline V gene. Trimming shortened V by 5 bases and J by 2 bases, and 13 bases separated the two germline ends. The CDR3 covers 15 residues.